These 9 T cell receptor beta chains were all obtained from the same sample, sequenced in a study of early T cells in non-severe SARS-CoV-2 infection. TCRdb fed the 5' RACE reads into MiXCR, producing one record per CDR3 protein. The sample records over 70,000 distinct CDR3 sequences, around 15% being singletons. Sequenced material: whole blood. The receptors here all came from an adult who was a healthcare worker with PCR-confirmed SARS-CoV-2 infection or an uninfected control (not recorded which).

The chain couples TRBV4-1 to TRBJ2-1, with TRBD2 as a possible D gene (5 bases). The CDR3 loop spans 14 amino acids. Trimming removed 6 bases from V and 5 bases from J, with 14 bases in between. Germline V lookup: CDR1 MGHRA, CDR2 YSYEKL. CDR3 region: CASRAERPNNEQFF. Here the CDR3 DNA reads TGCGCCAGCAGAGCGGAACGCCCCAACAATGAGCAGTTCTTC.

This clonotype was seen more than once but under ten times. The rearrangement links TRBV27 to TRBJ2-7; D not certain. The CDR3 runs to 10 residues. Trimming removed 8 bases from V and 2 bases from J, with 4 bases in between. Germline assignment: CDR1 MNHEY and CDR2 SMNVEV (reference sequence). The CDR3 DNA sequence: TGTGCCAGCGGAACCTACGAGCAGTACTTC. It codes for CASGTYEQYF.

There are a few counts of this clonotype. The chain uses TRBV28 and TRBJ2-7; possibly TRBD2 for D (5 bases). Trimming shortened V by 7 bases and J by 6 bases, and 13 bases separated the two germline ends. The CDR3 is 12 residues long. CDR1 and CDR2 (germline): MDHEN, SYDVKM. CDR3 sequence (DNA): TGTGCCAGCAAACGGCAGGCGGGCGAGCAGTACTTC. Its protein product is CASKRQAGEQYF.

This sequence joins TRBV20-1 and TRBJ2-7, with 13 positions matching TRBD2. The CDR3 covers 14 residues. Unmatched junction bases numbered 1, after V lost 2 bases and J lost 3 bases. The germline CDR1 and CDR2 sequences are DFQATT and SNEGSKA (reference sequence). The CDR3 DNA is TGCAGTGCTAGAAGGACTAGCGGGAGCTACGAGCAGTACTTC. It codes for CSARRTSGSYEQYF.

Of note for this clonotype: A read error may explain this, as a much larger clone is one base away. V is TRBV28 and J is TRBJ2-2; the match to TRBD2 covers 9 bases. There are 14 residues in the CDR3. Germline V lookup: CDR1 MDHEN, CDR2 SYDVKM. Trimming removed 5 bases from V and 7 bases from J; junction bases left unmatched: 5. This chain's CDR3 is CASSVSGRNGELFF. The CDR3 DNA reads as TGTGCCAGCAGTGTTAGCGGGAGAAACGGGGAGCTGTTTTTT.

The chain recombines TRBV7-8 with TRBJ2-1, with 7 bases that match TRBD1. The germline V gene encodes CDR1 SGHVS and CDR2 FQNEAQ. Trimming removed 7 bases from V and 4 bases from J; junction bases left unmatched: 7. The CDR3 sequence is 14 residues long. The CDR3 bases are TGTGCCAGCACCAGGGGGACATCATACAATGAGCAGTTCTTC. This encodes CASTRGTSYNEQFF.

V is TRBV6-5 and J is TRBJ1-5; 11 nucleotides match TRBD1. V shed 4 bases, J shed 6 bases, and the junction held 5 bases outside the gene matches. The CDR3 consists of 15 residues. Per germline, CDR1 MNHEY and CDR2 SVGAGI. The CDR3, as DNA: TGTGCCAGCAGTTGGACAGGGGGCTCTGGTCAGCCCCAGCATTTT. It specifies CASSWTGGSGQPQHF.

The V call is TRBV12-3 or TRBV12-4, the J call TRBJ2-1, with D possibly matching TRBD2 (5 bases). The CDR3 spans 14 residues. V was clipped by 6 bases and J by 5 bases, with 14 bases between them. The CDR3 DNA follows: TGTGCCAGCAGAGAATGGACGGGGAACAATGAGCAGTTCTTC. Protein product: CASREWTGNNEQFF.

This clonotype was counted a few times. J is TRBJ2-1 and V is TRBV20-1, with TRBD1 matching 9 bases. Trimming took 3 bases from V and 8 from J; bases not matched to a gene: 5. The CDR3 contains 13 residues. Germline CDR1 reads DFQATT; CDR2 reads SNEGSKA (reference sequence). The CDR3 loop reads CSASTGGRYEQFF. Written as DNA, the CDR3 is TGCAGTGCTAGCACAGGGGGCAGGTATGAGCAGTTCTTC.